The 27 T cell receptor beta chains reported below all come from one sample, sequenced in a study of T cell repertoires in cytomegalovirus infection. Antigen specificity for these receptors is unknown. TCRdb re-called the reads through MiXCR, storing one row per CDR3 protein. The sample lists about 900,000 distinct CDR3 sequences, 31% occurring once. The material sequenced was cultured CD8+ T cells from PBMCs, taken from culture after CMV antigen stimulation. The receptors here all came from a human donor in good health (CMV status not recorded). Some clones in this sample may be carry-over from other donors' samples.

There are a few counts of this clonotype. The gene calls are TRBV4-1 and TRBJ2-2; the D is unclear. The CDR3 runs 14 residues. CDR1 is MGHRA and CDR2 is YSYEKL in the germline V gene. V lost 0 bases and J lost 7, with 9 bases in between. CDR3 sequence reads: CASSQEVWRGELFF. DNA for the CDR3: TGCGCCAGCAGCCAAGAAGTTTGGCGCGGGGAGCTGTTTTTT.

V gene TRBV7-9 combines with J gene TRBJ2-2, with 9 bases that match TRBD1. Germline loops: CDR1 SEHNR, CDR2 FQNEAQ (reference sequence). With 6 bases clipped from V and 1 base from J, the junction kept 6 bases outside the gene matches. This CDR3 has 16 residues. This CDR3 reads CASRTPGQGNTGELFF. The CDR3 nucleotides are TGTGCCAGCAGAACCCCGGGACAGGGGAACACCGGGGAGCTGTTTTTT.

This clonotype was counted at least ten times. The chain has TRBV7-8 and TRBJ2-7; no clear D gene. This CDR3 is built from 12 residues. Trimming left V 3 bases short and J 5 bases short, with 8 bases between. The germline V gene encodes CDR1 SGHVS and CDR2 FQNEAQ. This CDR3 reads CASSLGSNEQYF. CDR3 nucleotides: TGTGCCAGCAGCTTGGGGTCGAACGAGCAGTACTTC.

This sequence joins TRBV6-6 and TRBJ1-2; 7 nucleotides match TRBD1. Germline loops: CDR1 MNHNY, CDR2 SVGAGI (reference sequence). With 1 base clipped from V and 6 bases from J, the junction kept 5 bases outside the gene matches. This CDR3 has 14 residues. The CDR3 bases are TGTGCCAGCAGTTACTGGACAGGTTCCGATGGCTACACCTTC. Translation: CASSYWTGSDGYTF.

In its sample, this clonotype was seen a few times. The chain links TRBV15 to TRBJ1-1; no reliable D call. Trimming left V 0 bases short and J 3 bases short, with 8 bases between. The CDR3 loop spans 14 amino acids. CDR1 LNHNV and CDR2 YYDKDF come from the germline V gene (reference sequence). The CDR3 DNA sequence: TGTGCCACCAGCAGAGATGGGAGGGACACTGAAGCTTTCTTT. This gives the protein CATSRDGRDTEAFF.

This clonotype was observed a few times. The genes are TRBV29-1 and TRBJ2-1, with 7 bases that match TRBD2. The germline V gene encodes CDR1 SQVTM and CDR2 ANQGSEA. Unmatched junction bases numbered 15, after V lost 0 bases and J lost 7 bases. This CDR3 is 17 amino acids long. In nucleotides, the CDR3 is TGCAGCGTTGAAGAATATTGGGAGGGGTCTGGGTCTAATGAGCAGTTCTTC. Translated, it gives CSVEEYWEGSGSNEQFF.

This clonotype has only a few counts. The chain combines TRBV12-3 or TRBV12-4 with TRBJ1-2; D is undetermined. The CDR3 totals 13 residues. The ends were cut back, 3 bases at V and 6 bases at J, with 11 bases in the middle. CDR3: CASSFIGHDGYTF. The CDR3 DNA sequence: TGTGCCAGCAGTTTTATCGGGCACGATGGCTACACCTTC.

This clonotype was seen only a few times. The CDR3 sequence is CASSLMGPTEAFF. The DNA for the CDR3 is TGTGCCAGCAGTTTAATGGGACCCACTGAAGCTTTCTTT. The V and J genes are TRBV12-3 or TRBV12-4 and TRBJ1-1; D may be TRBD1 (5 bases). V was pared by 2 bases and J by 4 bases, with 8 bases between. The CDR3 consists of 13 residues.

CDR3 amino acids: CSANPTSGGGLYEQFF. The CDR3 coding sequence is TGCAGTGCTAACCCGACTAGCGGGGGGGGATTGTATGAGCAGTTCTTC. The J gene is TRBJ2-1, the V gene TRBV20-1; the match to TRBD2 covers 14 bases. This CDR3 contains 16 residues. Germline V CDR1 and CDR2: DFQATT, SNEGSKA (reference sequence). Trimming removed 4 bases from V and 8 bases from J; junction bases left unmatched: 10.

This clonotype was observed a handful of times. The rearrangement joins TRBV19 to TRBJ1-1, with 8 positions matching TRBD1. Germline V gene data show CDR1 as LNHDA and CDR2 as SQIVND (reference sequence). This CDR3 comprises 15 residues. The V segment lost 7 bases and the J segment 1 base; nucleotides outside the gene matches: 8. The CDR3 DNA reads TGTGCCAGTATGCTGCCCGGGACAGGGAACACTGAAGCTTTCTTT. It encodes CASMLPGTGNTEAFF.

J is TRBJ2-2 and V is TRBV29-1; D is tentatively TRBD1 or TRBD2 (5 bases each). The CDR3 is made up of 11 amino acids. Per the germline V gene, CDR1 is SQVTM and CDR2 is ANQGSEA. V was clipped by 6 bases and J by 5 bases, with 7 bases between them. The CDR3 DNA is TGCAGCGTAGAGGGGACCGGGGAGCTGTTTTTT. This encodes CSVEGTGELFF.

This clonotype was counted many times. This rearrangement joins TRBV7-9 to TRBJ2-4; TRBD2 aligns across 13 bases. Germline V gives CDR1 SEHNR, CDR2 FQNEAQ (reference sequence). After removal of 5 bases from V and 6 bases from J, the junction contained 13 bases not matched to a gene. The CDR3 sequence is 18 residues long. DNA of the CDR3: TGTGCCAGCAGCGTCGAGGTTGGACTAGCGGGGGACCGAAACATTCAGTACTTC. Translation gives CASSVEVGLAGDRNIQYF.

The chain recombines TRBV12-3 or TRBV12-4 with TRBJ2-1, with no clear D. Trimming removed 1 base from V and 10 bases from J, with 11 bases in between. The CDR3 length is 13 residues. The CDR3 loop reads CASSLVRADEQFF. In DNA form, the CDR3 reads TGTGCCAGCAGTTTAGTTAGGGCGGACGAGCAGTTCTTC.

The genes are TRBV12-3 or TRBV12-4 and TRBJ1-1; tentative D call: TRBD1 (5 bases). The length of the CDR3 is 15 residues. V was shortened by 5 bases and J by 6 bases, with 19 bases between the two germline ends. For the CDR3, the DNA is TGTGCCAGCAGTCCAGGGACGACGCCAGCACCTGAAGCTTTCTTT. Residues: CASSPGTTPAPEAFF.

The chain combines TRBV6-1 with TRBJ1-5; D is ambiguous. The V gene's germline CDR1 is MNHNS and CDR2 SASEGT. V was cut by 2 bases and J by 1 base, with 9 bases left in between. The CDR3 extends over 15 amino acids. As DNA, the CDR3 is TGTGCCAGCAGTGAATTAGGGCCCAGCAATCAGCCCCAGCATTTT. Its protein product is CASSELGPSNQPQHF.

This clonotype was observed a few times. The chain links TRBV11-1 to TRBJ2-7; 9 bases map to TRBD1. Germline-derived CDR1 and CDR2 are SGHAT and FQDESV (reference sequence). Trimming cost V 5 bases and J 3 bases; bases outside gene matches: 11. This CDR3 spans 16 amino acids. This CDR3 reads CASSHSLDRGFYEQYF. The DNA of the CDR3 is TGTGCCAGCAGCCATTCCTTGGACAGGGGATTCTACGAGCAGTACTTC.

This clonotype has a count of ten or more. The chain couples TRBV7-8 to TRBJ1-6; D not certain. The germline CDR1 and CDR2 sequences are SGHVS and FQNEAQ. The CDR3 loop spans 16 amino acids. The V end lost 0 bases, the J end lost 0 bases, and 6 bases lay between the germline ends. The CDR3 loop is CASSLAASSYNSPLHF. CDR3 coding DNA: TGTGCCAGCAGCTTAGCGGCCAGCTCCTATAATTCACCCCTCCACTTT.

The chain combines TRBV28 with TRBJ2-7; D not certain. The CDR3 extends over 14 amino acids. Germline V gene lookup returns CDR1 MDHEN and CDR2 SYDVKM. The V end lost 3 bases, the J end lost 2 bases, and 11 bases lay between the germline ends. The CDR3 DNA sequence: TGTGCCAGCAGTTTGAAAGAAAGGCCCTACGAGCAGTACGTC. Protein product: CASSLKERPYEQYV.

This clonotype has at least ten counts. The J gene is TRBJ1-1, the V gene TRBV12-3 or TRBV12-4, with D unclear. The CDR3 is 18 residues long. Trimming removed 3 bases at V and 4 bases at J, with 24 bases between. The CDR3 sequence is CASSFESALNSIITEAFF. As DNA, the CDR3 is TGTGCCAGCAGTTTCGAGTCGGCTCTTAACAGTATAATCACTGAAGCTTTCTTT.

The chain combines TRBV5-1 with TRBJ1-4, with D hard to call. V dropped 1 base and J dropped 2 bases, with 15 bases sitting between them. Per the germline V gene, CDR1 is SGHRS and CDR2 is YFSETQ. CDR3 size: 17 residues. The CDR3 sequence is CASSLKRHLGTNEKLFF. As DNA, the CDR3 is TGCGCCAGCAGCTTGAAAAGACACCTGGGGACTAATGAAAAACTGTTTTTT.

The table lists this clonotype with a few counts. The chain uses TRBV4-3 and TRBJ1-1; D is perhaps TRBD1 (5 bases). This CDR3 has 15 residues. V shed 2 bases and J shed 1 base, with 11 bases lying between them. The germline CDR1 and CDR2 sequences are LGHNA and YSLEER. CDR3 in amino acids: CASSQLITGNTEAFF. CDR3 sequence (DNA): TGCGCCAGCAGCCAACTTATCACAGGGAACACTGAAGCTTTCTTT.

The V gene is TRBV14, the J gene TRBJ2-2, with 10 bases lining up with TRBD1. The V and J ends lost 3 bases and 6 bases, in that order; junction bases with no gene match: 4. Germline lookup yields CDR1 SGHDN and CDR2 FVKESK. This CDR3 comprises 15 residues. The CDR3 DNA reads as TGTGCCAGCAGCCATCCGGGACAGGGGTCCGGGGAGCTGTTTTTT. Its translation: CASSHPGQGSGELFF. The variable domain in full, completed from reference TRBV14 and TRBJ2-2, reads EAGVTQFPSHSVIEKGQTVTLRCDPISGHDNLYWYRRVMGKEIKFLLHFVKESKQDESGMPNNRFLAERTGGTYSTLKVQPAELEDSGVYFCASSHPGQGSGELFFGEGSRLTVL.

The chain has TRBV4-1 and TRBJ1-2; TRBD1 might be the D (5 bases). The CDR3 is 16 amino acids. CDR1 MGHRA and CDR2 YSYEKL come from the germline V gene. The V and J ends lost 3 bases and 3 bases respectively, with 17 bases between them. CDR3 nucleotides: TGCGCCAGCAGCCATCGGAAAGGGGAGGACGACTATGGCTACACCTTC. Its protein product is CASSHRKGEDDYGYTF.

This clonotype was counted only a few times. The J gene is TRBJ2-3, the V gene TRBV6-2 or TRBV6-3; 8 positions match TRBD2. Germline assignment: CDR1 MNHEY and CDR2 SVGEGT. CDR3 length: 15 residues. Trimming cost V 7 bases and J 0 bases; bases outside gene matches: 6. In nucleotides, the CDR3 is TGTGCCAGCAAGATACTAGCGGAAAGCACAGATACGCAGTATTTT. Translating it yields CASKILAESTDTQYF.

This clonotype has more than one count but fewer than ten. The chain has TRBV12-3 or TRBV12-4 and TRBJ1-1, with a weak D call TRBD1 (6 bases). Trimming removed 3 bases at V and 0 bases at J, with 14 bases between. The CDR3 has 16 amino acids. The CDR3 sequence is CASSFQAGHLNTEAFF. The DNA for the CDR3 is TGTGCCAGCAGTTTCCAGGCGGGACATCTGAACACTGAAGCTTTCTTT.

This chain uses TRBV10-3 with TRBJ2-1; TRBD2 matches 7 bases. Germline CDR1 is ENHRY and CDR2 is SYGVKD. V lost 7 bases to trimming and J lost 7 bases; unmatched junction nucleotides: 16. The CDR3 has 16 residues. This chain's CDR3 is CAIMDGVGGPRNEQFF. CDR3 bases: TGTGCCATCATGGATGGTGTGGGAGGGCCGAGGAATGAGCAGTTCTTC.

V usage is TRBV11-1 and J usage is TRBJ1-1; 8 positions agree with TRBD1. Unmatched junction bases numbered 12, after V lost 6 bases and J lost 6 bases. Per the germline V gene, CDR1 is SGHAT and CDR2 is FQDESV (reference sequence). This CDR3 is 15 amino acids long. CDR3 bases: TGTGCCAGCAGTTCCCGACGACAGGGGATGGCTGAAGCTTTCTTT. Protein: CASSSRRQGMAEAFF.